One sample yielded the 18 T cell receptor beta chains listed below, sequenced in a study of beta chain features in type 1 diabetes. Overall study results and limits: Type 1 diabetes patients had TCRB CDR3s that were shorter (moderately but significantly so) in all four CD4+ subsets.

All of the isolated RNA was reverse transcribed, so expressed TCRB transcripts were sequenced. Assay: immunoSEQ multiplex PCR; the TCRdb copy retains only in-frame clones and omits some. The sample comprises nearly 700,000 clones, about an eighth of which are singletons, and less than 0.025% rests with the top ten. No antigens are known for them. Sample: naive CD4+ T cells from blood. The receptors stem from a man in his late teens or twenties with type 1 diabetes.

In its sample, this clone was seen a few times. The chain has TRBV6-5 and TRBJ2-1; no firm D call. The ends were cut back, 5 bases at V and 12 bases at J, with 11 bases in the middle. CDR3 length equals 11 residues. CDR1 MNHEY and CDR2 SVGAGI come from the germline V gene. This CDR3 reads CASSELVTQFF. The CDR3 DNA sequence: TGTGCCAGCAGTGAATTGGTTACGCAGTTCTTC.

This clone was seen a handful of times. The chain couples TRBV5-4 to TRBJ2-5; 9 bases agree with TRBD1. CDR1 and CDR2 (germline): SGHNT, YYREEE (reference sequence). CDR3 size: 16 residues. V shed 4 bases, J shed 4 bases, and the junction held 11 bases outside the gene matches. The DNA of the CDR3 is TGTGCCAGCAGCCTAGGGTCGGGACAGGGCTCAGAGACCCAGTACTTC. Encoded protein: CASSLGSGQGSETQYF.

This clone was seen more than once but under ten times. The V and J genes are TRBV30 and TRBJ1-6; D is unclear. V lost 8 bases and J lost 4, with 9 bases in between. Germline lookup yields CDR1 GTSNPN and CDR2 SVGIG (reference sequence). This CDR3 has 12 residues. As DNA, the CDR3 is TGTGCCGAGGGCCGATATAATTCACCCCTCCACTTT. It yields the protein CAEGRYNSPLHF.

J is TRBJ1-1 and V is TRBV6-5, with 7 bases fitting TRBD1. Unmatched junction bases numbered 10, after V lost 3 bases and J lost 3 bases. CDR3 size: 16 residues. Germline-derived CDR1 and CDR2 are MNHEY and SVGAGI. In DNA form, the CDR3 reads TGTGCCAGCAGTTATTGGGCCACCGACAGGGACACTGAAGCTTTCTTT. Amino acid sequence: CASSYWATDRDTEAFF.

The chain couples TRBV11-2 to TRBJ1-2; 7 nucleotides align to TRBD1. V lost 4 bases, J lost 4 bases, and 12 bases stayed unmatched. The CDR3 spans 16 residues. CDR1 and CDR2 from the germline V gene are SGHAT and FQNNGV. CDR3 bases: TGTGCCAGCAGCTCGCGGGAGACAGGGTTGGGCTATGGCTACACCTTC. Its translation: CASSSRETGLGYGYTF.

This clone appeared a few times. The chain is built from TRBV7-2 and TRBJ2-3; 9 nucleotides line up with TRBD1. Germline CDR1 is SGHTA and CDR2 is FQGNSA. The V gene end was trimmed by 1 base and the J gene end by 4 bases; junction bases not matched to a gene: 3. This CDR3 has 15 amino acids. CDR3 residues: CASSLGDRVPDTQYF. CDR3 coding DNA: TGTGCCAGCAGCTTAGGGGACAGGGTACCAGATACGCAGTATTTT.

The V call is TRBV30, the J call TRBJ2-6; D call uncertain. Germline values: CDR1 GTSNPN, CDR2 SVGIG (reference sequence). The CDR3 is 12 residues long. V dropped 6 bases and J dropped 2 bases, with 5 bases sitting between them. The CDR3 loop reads CACQPGANVLTF. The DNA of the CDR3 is TGTGCCTGCCAACCTGGGGCCAACGTCCTGACTTTC.

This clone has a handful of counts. The CDR3 sequence: CASIRTGKGYTF. The CDR3 DNA is TGTGCCAGCATTAGGACAGGGAAAGGCTACACCTTC. The chain combines TRBV6-5 with TRBJ1-2; TRBD1 aligns across 8 bases. The ends lost 7 bases at V and 8 bases at J; junction bases unmatched: 6. The CDR3 has 12 amino acids. Germline lookup yields CDR1 MNHEY and CDR2 SVGAGI.

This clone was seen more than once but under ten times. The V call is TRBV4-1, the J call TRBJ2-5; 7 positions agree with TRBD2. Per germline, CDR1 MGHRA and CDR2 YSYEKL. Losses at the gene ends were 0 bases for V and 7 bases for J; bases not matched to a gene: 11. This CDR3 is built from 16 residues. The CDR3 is CASSQEGSGGTGTQYF. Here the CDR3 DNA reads TGCGCCAGCAGCCAAGAGGGATCGGGGGGTACAGGGACCCAGTACTTC.

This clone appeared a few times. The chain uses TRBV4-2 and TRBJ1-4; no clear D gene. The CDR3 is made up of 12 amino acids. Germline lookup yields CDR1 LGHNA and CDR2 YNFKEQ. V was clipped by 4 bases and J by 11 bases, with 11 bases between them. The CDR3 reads CASSPPQLKLFF. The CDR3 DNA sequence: TGTGCCAGCAGCCCGCCACAGCTTAAACTGTTTTTT.

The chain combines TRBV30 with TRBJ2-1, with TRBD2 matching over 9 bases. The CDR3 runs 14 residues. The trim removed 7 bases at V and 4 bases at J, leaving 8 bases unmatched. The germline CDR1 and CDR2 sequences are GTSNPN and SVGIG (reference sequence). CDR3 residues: CAYLERGAYNEQFF. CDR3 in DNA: TGTGCCTACCTGGAGCGGGGGGCTTACAATGAGCAGTTCTTC.

DNA for the CDR3: TGTGCCAGCAGCTTCGGGCAGTTCTACGAGCAGTACTTC. It codes for CASSFGQFYEQYF. The chain employs TRBV7-2 and TRBJ2-7; D ambiguous. V shed 3 bases and J shed 3 bases, with 9 bases lying between them. The V gene's germline CDR1 is SGHTA and CDR2 FQGNSA. The CDR3 totals 13 residues.

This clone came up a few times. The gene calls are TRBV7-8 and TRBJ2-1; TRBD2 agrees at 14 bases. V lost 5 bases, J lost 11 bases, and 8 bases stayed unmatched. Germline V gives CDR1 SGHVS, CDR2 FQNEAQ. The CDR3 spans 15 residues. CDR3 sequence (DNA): TGTGCCAGCAGCCCACGACTAGCGGGGGGGCCAAAGCAGTTCTTC. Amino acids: CASSPRLAGGPKQFF.

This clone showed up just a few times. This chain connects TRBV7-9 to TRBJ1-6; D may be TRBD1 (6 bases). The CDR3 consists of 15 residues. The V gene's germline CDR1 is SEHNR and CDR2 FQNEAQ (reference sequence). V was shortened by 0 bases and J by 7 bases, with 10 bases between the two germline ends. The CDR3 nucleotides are TGTGCCAGCAGCTTAGCACAGGGAGGGAATTCACCCCTCCACTTT. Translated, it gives CASSLAQGGNSPLHF.

The CDR3 sequence: CASSLAGDDEQFF. For the CDR3, the DNA is TGCGCCAGCAGCTTGGCCGGGGACGATGAGCAGTTCTTC. V usage is TRBV5-1 and J usage is TRBJ2-1; perhaps D is TRBD1 or TRBD2 (5 bases each). CDR1 and CDR2 (germline): SGHRS, YFSETQ. V dropped 0 bases and J dropped 8 bases, with 9 bases sitting between them. The CDR3 is made up of 13 amino acids.

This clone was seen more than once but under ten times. This CDR3 reads CAWVRGNEQFF. In nucleotides, the CDR3 is TGTGCCTGGGTAAGGGGGAATGAGCAGTTCTTC. The chain combines TRBV30 with TRBJ2-1; the D gene is possibly TRBD1 (6 bases). Trimming shortened V by 5 bases and J by 7 bases, and 9 bases separated the two germline ends. This CDR3 is 11 amino acids long. Germline loops: CDR1 GTSNPN, CDR2 SVGIG (reference sequence).

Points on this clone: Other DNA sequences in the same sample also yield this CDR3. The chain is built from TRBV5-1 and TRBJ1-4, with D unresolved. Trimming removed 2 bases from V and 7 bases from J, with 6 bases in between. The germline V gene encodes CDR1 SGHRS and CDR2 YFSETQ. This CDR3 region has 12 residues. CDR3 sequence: CASSFPGEKLFF. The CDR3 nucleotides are TGCGCCAGCAGCTTTCCAGGTGAAAAACTGTTTTTT. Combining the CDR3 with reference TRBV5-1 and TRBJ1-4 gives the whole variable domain KAGVTQTPRYLIKTRGQQVTLSCSPISGHRSVSWYQQTPGQGLQFLFEYFSETQRNKGNFPGRFSGRQFSNSRSEMNVSTLELGDSALYLCASSFPGEKLFFGSGTQLSVL.

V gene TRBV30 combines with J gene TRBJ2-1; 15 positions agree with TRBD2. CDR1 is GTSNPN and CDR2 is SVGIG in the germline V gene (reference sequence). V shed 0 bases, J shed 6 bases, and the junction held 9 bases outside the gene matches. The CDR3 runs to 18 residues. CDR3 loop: CAWSVPPGLAGGFNEQFF. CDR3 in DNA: TGTGCCTGGAGTGTACCACCAGGACTAGCGGGGGGGTTCAATGAGCAGTTCTTC.